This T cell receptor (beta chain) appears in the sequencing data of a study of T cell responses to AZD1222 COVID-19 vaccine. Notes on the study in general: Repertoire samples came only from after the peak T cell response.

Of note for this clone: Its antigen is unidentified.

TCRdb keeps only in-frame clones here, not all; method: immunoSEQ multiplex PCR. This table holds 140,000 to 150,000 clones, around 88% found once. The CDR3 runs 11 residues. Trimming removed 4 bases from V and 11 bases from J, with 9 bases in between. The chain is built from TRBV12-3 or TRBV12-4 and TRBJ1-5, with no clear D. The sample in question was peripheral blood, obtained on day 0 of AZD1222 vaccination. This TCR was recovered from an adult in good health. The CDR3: CASSSTLAQHF. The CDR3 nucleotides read TGTGCCAGCAGTTCCACCTTGGCCCAGCATTTT.